Below, 20 T cell receptor beta chains from the same sample are listed, as sequenced in a study of blood T cell repertoires in COVID-19. Data came from immunoSEQ multiplex PCR; TCRdb stores just in-frame clones and leaves some out. The repertoire consists of 150,000 or so clones, with approximately 86% occurring once and the leading ten covering under 0.8%. The sample comprised peripheral blood. These receptors were taken from a man in his 60s with COVID-19, enrolled during active disease.

CDR3 bases: TGTGCCAGTAGTATTGGAAGAGGGCCGGAAAAACTGTTTTTT. Its protein product is CASSIGRGPEKLFF. The gene calls are TRBV19 and TRBJ1-4, with unresolved D. The CDR3 is 14 residues long. Trimming left V 3 bases short and J 8 bases short, with 13 bases between. Germline loops: CDR1 LNHDA, CDR2 SQIVND (reference sequence). Filled out from reference TRBV19 and TRBJ1-4, the complete variable domain reads DGGITQSPKYLFRKEGQNVTLSCEQNLNHDAMYWYRQDPGQGLRLIYYSQIVNDFQKGDIAEGYSVSREKKESFPLTVTSAQKNPTAFYLCASSIGRGPEKLFFGSGTQLSVL.

The J gene is TRBJ1-5, the V gene TRBV10-3; D remains unclear. Germline V gene sequence: CDR1 ENHRY, CDR2 SYGVKD. V dropped 9 bases and J dropped 4 bases, with 13 bases sitting between them. The CDR3 sequence is 13 residues long. CDR3 loop: CAIGDQENQPQHF. CDR3 sequence (DNA): TGTGCCATTGGTGACCAGGAAAATCAGCCCCAGCATTTT.

The chain links TRBV28 to TRBJ1-5; the D gene is possibly TRBD1 (6 bases). CDR1 and CDR2 from the germline V gene are MDHEN and SYDVKM. V lost 2 bases and J lost 0, with 11 bases in between. The CDR3 has 16 residues. CDR3 loop: CASSLQGRYSNQPQHF. DNA for the CDR3: TGTGCCAGCAGTTTACAGGGGCGCTATAGCAATCAGCCCCAGCATTTT.

In DNA, the CDR3 is TGCGCCAGCGAAATCTGGGGGCAAAGCACAGATACGCAGTATTTT. Translated: CASEIWGQSTDTQYF. V and J are TRBV5-1 and TRBJ2-3; TRBD1 is a possible D gene (6 bases). The CDR3 covers 15 residues. V shed 7 bases and J shed 0 bases, with 15 bases lying between them. CDR1 and CDR2 from the germline V gene are SGHRS and YFSETQ.

The CDR3, as DNA: TGTGCCAGCAGTTATTCGCCAGGCTCCTATAATTCACCCCTCCACTTT. Translation: CASSYSPGSYNSPLHF. The V and J genes are TRBV27 and TRBJ1-6; D call uncertain. Germline CDR1 MNHEY, CDR2 SMNVEV (reference sequence). This CDR3 spans 16 amino acids. V was clipped by 4 bases and J by 0 bases, with 10 bases between them.

The rearrangement joins TRBV5-1 to TRBJ2-5, with 8 bases lining up with TRBD2. V gave up 7 bases and J gave up 5 bases; unmatched junction bases: 13. The V gene's germline CDR1 is SGHRS and CDR2 YFSETQ. The CDR3 spans 15 residues. CDR3 DNA: TGCGCCAGCGGCCGTAGTTCGGGGGGGCTGGAGACCCAGTACTTC. Translation: CASGRSSGGLETQYF.

This chain links TRBV5-1 with TRBJ2-7, with D possibly TRBD1 on 6 matching bases. From germline, CDR1 is SGHRS and CDR2 YFSETQ. V was shortened by 0 bases and J by 0 bases, with 13 bases between the two germline ends. The CDR3 runs 16 residues. As DNA, the CDR3 is TGCGCCAGCAGCTTGGCTCGTGGGACAAACTCCTACGAGCAGTACTTC. Translated, it gives CASSLARGTNSYEQYF.

The J gene is TRBJ1-1, the V gene TRBV5-5; 7 bases map to TRBD1. V was pared by 3 bases and J by 3 bases, with 2 bases of the junction left unmatched. The V gene's germline CDR1 is SGHKS and CDR2 YYEKEE (reference sequence). This CDR3 region has 13 residues. The CDR3 is CASSWDSYTEAFF. The CDR3 nucleotides read TGTGCCAGCAGCTGGGACAGCTACACTGAAGCTTTCTTT.

This clone has just a few counts. The chain is built from TRBV14 and TRBJ2-7; tentatively, D is TRBD2 (7 bases). V was clipped by 4 bases and J by 4 bases, with 14 bases between them. Per germline, CDR1 SGHDN and CDR2 FVKESK. This CDR3 region has 14 residues. CDR3: CASSPRGGGYEQYF. DNA of the CDR3: TGTGCCAGCAGCCCCCGGGGAGGGGGATACGAGCAGTACTTC.

This clone was seen just once. V is TRBV3-1 (or the pseudogene TRBV3-2) and J is TRBJ1-2; a possible D gene is TRBD1 (6 bases). CDR1 and CDR2 from the germline V gene are LGHDT and YNNKEL (reference sequence). V was clipped by 5 bases and J by 4 bases, with 14 bases between them. CDR3 length: 14 amino acids. CDR3 region: CASSVTGTVYGYTF. DNA for the CDR3: TGTGCCAGCAGCGTCACAGGGACGGTCTATGGCTACACCTTC.

This clone was counted once. V usage is TRBV5-1 and J usage is TRBJ1-2; D not resolved. From germline, CDR1 is SGHRS and CDR2 YFSETQ. Trimming took off 4 bases at V and 8 bases at J, with 15 bases between the two ends. The CDR3 is 13 residues long. The DNA of the CDR3 is TGCGCCAGCAGCCCTGCGGATTTTGGGGGCTACACCTTC. This codes for CASSPADFGGYTF.

The rearrangement joins TRBV7-9 to TRBJ2-3, with D unresolved. From germline, CDR1 is SEHNR and CDR2 FQNEAQ (reference sequence). V lost 0 bases and J 1 base, leaving 5 bases between the germline ends. The CDR3 totals 14 residues. CDR3 in amino acids: CASSLAQGTDTQYF. As DNA, the CDR3 is TGTGCCAGCAGCTTAGCTCAGGGCACAGATACGCAGTATTTT.

The gene calls are TRBV9 and TRBJ1-4; a possible D gene is TRBD1 (5 bases). Trimming left V 0 bases short and J 5 bases short, with 11 bases between. The CDR3 length is 15 residues. The V gene's germline CDR1 is SGDLS and CDR2 YYNGEE. The CDR3 is CASSVAPQGNEKLFF. DNA for the CDR3: TGTGCCAGCAGCGTAGCTCCCCAGGGAAATGAAAAACTGTTTTTT.

Details on this clone: A junction boundary mismatches the germline segment, possibly from a read error. The chain recombines TRBV9 with TRBJ2-7, with a weak D call TRBD1 (5 bases). The CDR3 extends over 10 amino acids. Germline CDR1 and CDR2: SGDLS and YYNGEE. CDR3 nucleotides: TGTGCCAGCAGCTCTGGGGCAGGCAGCTTC. Residues: CASSSGAGSF.

The V call is TRBV7-2, the J call TRBJ1-5, with a tentative D call TRBD1 (6 bases). Germline CDR1 SGHTA, CDR2 FQGNSA. The V end was cut by 1 base, the J end by 4 bases, with 20 bases between. The CDR3 spans 18 residues. CDR3 nucleotide sequence: TGTGCCAGCAGCTTAGTCCCACCGCCGGCAGGGGATAATCAGCCCCAGCATTTT. As protein: CASSLVPPPAGDNQPQHF.

This clone is a singleton in its sample. J is TRBJ2-4 and V is TRBV5-1; TRBD2 might be the D (6 bases). The CDR3 is 15 residues long. V was cut by 0 bases and J by 3 bases, with 10 bases left in between. Germline values: CDR1 SGHRS, CDR2 YFSETQ. The CDR3 here is CASSLGRGGKNIQYF. The CDR3 DNA follows: TGCGCCAGCAGCTTGGGACGGGGAGGCAAAAACATTCAGTACTTC. The variable domain in full, with the rest retrieved from reference TRBV5-1 and TRBJ2-4, is KAGVTQTPRYLIKTRGQQVTLSCSPISGHRSVSWYQQTPGQGLQFLFEYFSETQRNKGNFPGRFSGRQFSNSRSEMNVSTLELGDSALYLCASSLGRGGKNIQYFGAGTRLSVL.

This chain connects TRBV19 to TRBJ1-4; D is ambiguous. This CDR3 region has 15 residues. Germline V gene lookup returns CDR1 LNHDA and CDR2 SQIVND (reference sequence). V lost 0 bases and J lost 7, with 12 bases in between. As DNA, the CDR3 is TGTGCCAGTAGTATAGAGGCTACTCACAGTGAAAAACTGTTTTTT. Residues: CASSIEATHSEKLFF.

V usage is TRBV10-1 and J usage is TRBJ2-3; the D gene is possibly TRBD2 (6 bases). Trimming stripped 4 bases from V and 2 bases from J, with 10 bases between. The germline CDR1 and CDR2 sequences are WNHNN and SYGVQD (reference sequence). CDR3 length equals 14 residues. The CDR3 loop reads CASSAGGSTDTQYF. The CDR3 DNA reads as TGCGCCAGCAGTGCCGGGGGTTCCACAGATACGCAGTATTTT.

The chain links TRBV7-2 to TRBJ1-3; the D gene is possibly TRBD1 (5 bases). This CDR3 has 16 residues. V was trimmed by 1 base and J by 1 base, leaving 11 bases between them. The germline gives CDR1 SGHTA, CDR2 FQGNSA. In DNA, the CDR3 is TGTGCCAGCAGCTTAGGGTCGGGACTTTCTGGAAACACCATATATTTT. It translates to CASSLGSGLSGNTIYF. Combining the CDR3 with reference TRBV7-2 and TRBJ1-3 gives the whole variable domain GAGVSQSPSNKVTEKGKDVELRCDPISGHTALYWYRQSLGQGLEFLIYFQGNSAPDKSGLPSDRFSAERTGGSVSTLTIQRTQQEDSAVYLCASSLGSGLSGNTIYFGEGSWLTVV.

This chain's CDR3 is CASSLTSPGTGFSGANVLTF. The CDR3 DNA reads TGTGCCAGCAGCTTAACGTCGCCCGGGACAGGCTTCTCTGGGGCCAACGTCCTGACTTTC. V gene TRBV7-3 combines with J gene TRBJ2-6, with 8 bases aligning to TRBD1. V was clipped by 0 bases and J by 0 bases; unmatched bases: 10. CDR1 and CDR2 from the germline V gene are SGHTA and FQGTGA. The CDR3 length is 20 residues.